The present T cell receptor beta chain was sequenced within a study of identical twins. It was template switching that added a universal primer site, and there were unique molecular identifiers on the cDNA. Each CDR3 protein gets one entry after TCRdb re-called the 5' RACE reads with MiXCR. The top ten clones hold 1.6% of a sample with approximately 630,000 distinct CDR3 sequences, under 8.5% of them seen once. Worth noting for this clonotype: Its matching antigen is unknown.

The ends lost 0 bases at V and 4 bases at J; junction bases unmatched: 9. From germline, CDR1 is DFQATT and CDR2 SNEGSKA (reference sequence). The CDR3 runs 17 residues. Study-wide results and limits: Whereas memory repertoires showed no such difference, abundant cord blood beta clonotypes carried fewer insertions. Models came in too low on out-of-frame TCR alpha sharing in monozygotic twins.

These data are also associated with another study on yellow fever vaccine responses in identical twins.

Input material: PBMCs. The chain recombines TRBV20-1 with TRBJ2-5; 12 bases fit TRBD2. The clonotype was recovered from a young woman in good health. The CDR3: CSARDNTGTSGLETQYF. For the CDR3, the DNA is TGCAGTGCTAGAGATAATACCGGGACTAGCGGGTTAGAGACCCAGTACTTC.